The 4 T cell receptor beta chains given below trace back to one sample, sequenced in a study of T cell responses to AZD1222 COVID-19 vaccine. The table came from immunoSEQ multiplex PCR; TCRdb's copy has only in-frame clones and leaves some out. The profile covers about 120,000 clones, with under 95% appearing a single time and 4% to 6% taken by the ten largest. The material sequenced was peripheral blood, taken 28 days after the second AZD1222 dose. These receptors were taken from an adult who received the AZD1222 COVID-19 vaccine.

The CDR3 DNA sequence: TGTGCCAGTAGTATATTCGGGGTCGGGGAAAATGAAAAACTGTTTTTT. Amino acid sequence: CASSIFGVGENEKLFF. V and J are TRBV19 and TRBJ1-4; D ambiguous. Trimming pared 2 bases from V and 5 bases from J, leaving 15 bases between. The CDR3 spans 16 residues. The V gene's germline CDR1 is LNHDA and CDR2 SQIVND (reference sequence).

This chain links TRBV28 with TRBJ1-1, with 8 positions matching TRBD1. The trim removed 4 bases at V and 5 bases at J, leaving 9 bases unmatched. The CDR3 runs to 15 residues. Germline V gene sequence: CDR1 MDHEN, CDR2 SYDVKM. CDR3: CASSSPGQGQTEAFF. DNA of the CDR3: TGTGCCAGCAGTTCCCCCGGACAGGGTCAAACTGAAGCTTTCTTT.

The chain couples TRBV7-2 to TRBJ1-3, with D possibly matching TRBD1 (6 bases). There are 14 residues in the CDR3. Trimming removed 3 bases at V and 4 bases at J, with 10 bases between. The V gene's germline CDR1 is SGHTA and CDR2 FQGNSA. The CDR3, as DNA: TGTGCCAGCAGCTTTTGGGGGCCCGGAAACACCATATATTTT. Amino acids: CASSFWGPGNTIYF.

This clone was counted only a few times. V gene TRBV6-2 or TRBV6-3 combines with J gene TRBJ2-7, with a weak D call TRBD1 (6 bases). CDR1 is MNHEY, CDR2 SVGEGT, per germline. The length of the CDR3 is 12 residues. V shed 7 bases and J shed 7 bases, with 14 bases lying between them. The CDR3 is CASNPGEGEQYF. The DNA of the CDR3 is TGTGCCAGCAACCCAGGGGAAGGGGAGCAGTACTTC.